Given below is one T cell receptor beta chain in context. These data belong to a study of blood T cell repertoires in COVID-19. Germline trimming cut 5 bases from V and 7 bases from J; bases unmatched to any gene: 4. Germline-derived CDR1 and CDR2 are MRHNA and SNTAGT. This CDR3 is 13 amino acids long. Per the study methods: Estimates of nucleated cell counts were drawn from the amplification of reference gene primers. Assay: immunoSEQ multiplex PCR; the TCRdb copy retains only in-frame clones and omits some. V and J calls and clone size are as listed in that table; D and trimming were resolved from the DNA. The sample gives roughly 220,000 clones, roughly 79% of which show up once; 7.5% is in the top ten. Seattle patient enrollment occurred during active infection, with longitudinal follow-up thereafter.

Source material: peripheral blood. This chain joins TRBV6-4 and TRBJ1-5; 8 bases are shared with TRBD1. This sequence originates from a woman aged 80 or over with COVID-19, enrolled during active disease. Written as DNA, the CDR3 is TGTGCCAGCAGTCCAGGGGGCGGACAGCCCCAGCATTTT. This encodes CASSPGGGQPQHF.